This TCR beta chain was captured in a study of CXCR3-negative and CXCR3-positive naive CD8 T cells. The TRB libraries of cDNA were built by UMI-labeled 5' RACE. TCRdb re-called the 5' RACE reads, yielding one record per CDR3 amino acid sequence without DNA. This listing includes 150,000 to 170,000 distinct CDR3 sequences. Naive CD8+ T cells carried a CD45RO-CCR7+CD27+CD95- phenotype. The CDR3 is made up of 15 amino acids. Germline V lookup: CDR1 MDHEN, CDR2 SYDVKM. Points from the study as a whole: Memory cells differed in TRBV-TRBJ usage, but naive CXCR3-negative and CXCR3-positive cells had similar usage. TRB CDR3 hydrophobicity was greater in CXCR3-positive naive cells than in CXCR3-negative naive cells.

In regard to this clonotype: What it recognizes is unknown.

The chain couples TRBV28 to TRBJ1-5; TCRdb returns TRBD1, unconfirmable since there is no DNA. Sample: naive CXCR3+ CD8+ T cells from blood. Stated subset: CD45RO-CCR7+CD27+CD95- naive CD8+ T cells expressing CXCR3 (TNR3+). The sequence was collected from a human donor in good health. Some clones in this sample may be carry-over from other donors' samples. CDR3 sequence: CASSARFTGGSPPHF.